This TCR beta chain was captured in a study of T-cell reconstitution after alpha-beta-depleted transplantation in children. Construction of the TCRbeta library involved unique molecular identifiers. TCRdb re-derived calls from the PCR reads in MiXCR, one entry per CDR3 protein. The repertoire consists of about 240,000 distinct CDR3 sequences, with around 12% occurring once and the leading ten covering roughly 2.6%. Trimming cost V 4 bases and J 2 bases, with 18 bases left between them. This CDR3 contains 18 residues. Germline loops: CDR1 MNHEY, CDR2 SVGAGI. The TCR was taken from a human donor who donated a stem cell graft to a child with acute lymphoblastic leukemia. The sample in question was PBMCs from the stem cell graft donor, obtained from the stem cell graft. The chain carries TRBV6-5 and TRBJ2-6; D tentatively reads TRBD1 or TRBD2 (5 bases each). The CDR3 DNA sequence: TGTGCCAGCAGTTTATCCGGGGCAGGGTTTGCTGGGGCCAACGTCCTGACTTTC. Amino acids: CASSLSGAGFAGANVLTF.